This TCR beta chain stems from a study of cytomegalovirus exposure and HLA in healthy donors. The germline V gene encodes CDR1 SGHDN and CDR2 FVKESK. Trimming took 0 bases from V and 11 from J, leaving 13 bases between them. The CDR3 runs to 13 residues. Note on this clone: The same CDR3 is also encoded by other DNA sequences in this sample.

Researchers ran the PCR with 60 Vbeta and 13 Jbeta primers. TCRdb's copy holds only in-frame clones and misses some; the assay was immunoSEQ multiplex PCR. Its table lists over 200,000 clones. The J gene is TRBJ1-1, the V gene TRBV14; unclear D gene. The sequence came from a woman between 25 and 40 years old in good health and CMV-seropositive. Sequences were obtained from PBMCs. CDR3 loop: CASSQDRYVEAFF. The CDR3 DNA reads as TGTGCCAGCAGCCAAGACCGGTACGTAGAGGCTTTCTTT. The full variable domain, in which reference TRBV14 and TRBJ1-1 provide the parts outside the CDR3, is EAGVTQFPSHSVIEKGQTVTLRCDPISGHDNLYWYRRVMGKEIKFLLHFVKESKQDESGMPNNRFLAERTGGTYSTLKVQPAELEDSGVYFCASSQDRYVEAFFGQGTRLTVV.